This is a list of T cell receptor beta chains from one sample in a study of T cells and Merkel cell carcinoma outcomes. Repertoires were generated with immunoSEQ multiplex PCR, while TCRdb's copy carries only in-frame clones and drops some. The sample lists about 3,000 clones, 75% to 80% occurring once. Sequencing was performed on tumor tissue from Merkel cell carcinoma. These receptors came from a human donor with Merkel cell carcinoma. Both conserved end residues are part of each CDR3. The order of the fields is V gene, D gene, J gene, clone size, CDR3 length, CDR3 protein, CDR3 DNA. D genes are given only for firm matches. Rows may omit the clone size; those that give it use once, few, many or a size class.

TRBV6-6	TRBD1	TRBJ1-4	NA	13	CASRDRGDEKLFF	TGTGCCAGCAGGGACAGGGGGGATGAAAAACTGTTTTTT
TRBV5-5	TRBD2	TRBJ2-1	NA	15	CASSFRTSGGHEQFF	TGTGCCAGCAGCTTCAGGACTAGCGGGGGGCATGAGCAGTTCTTC
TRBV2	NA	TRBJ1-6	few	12	CASSDHNSPLHF	TGTGCCAGCAGTGACCATAATTCACCCCTCCACTTT
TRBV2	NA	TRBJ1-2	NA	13	CASNLQGNYGYTF	TGTGCCAGCAACTTACAGGGAAACTATGGCTACACCTTC
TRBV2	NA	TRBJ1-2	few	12	CASTPSTEAYTF	TGTGCCAGCACTCCTTCGACAGAAGCCTACACCTTC
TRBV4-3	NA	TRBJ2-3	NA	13	CASSQDHTDTQYF	TGCGCCAGCAGCCAAGACCACACAGATACGCAGTATTTT
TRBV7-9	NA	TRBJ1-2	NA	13	CASTPGRDSGYTF	TGTGCCAGCACCCCCGGCAGGGATAGTGGCTACACCTTC
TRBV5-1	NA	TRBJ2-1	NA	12	CASSLVYNEQFF	TGCGCCAGCAGCTTGGTCTACAATGAGCAGTTCTTC
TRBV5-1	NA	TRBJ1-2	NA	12	CASSSDIYGYTF	TGCGCCAGCAGCTCCGATATCTACGGCTACACCTTC
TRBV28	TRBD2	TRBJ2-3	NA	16	CASSGRTSGGIDTQYF	TGTGCCAGCAGTGGACGGACTAGCGGGGGGATAGATACGCAGTATTTT
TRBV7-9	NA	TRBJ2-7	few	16	CASSLGRGFFDYEQYF	TGTGCCAGCAGCTTAGGAAGGGGGTTTTTCGACTACGAGCAGTACTTC
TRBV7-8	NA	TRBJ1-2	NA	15	CASSLVASTNYGYTF	TGTGCCAGCAGCTTAGTGGCGTCTACTAACTATGGCTACACCTTC
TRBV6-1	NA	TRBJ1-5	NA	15	CASSRDTYSNQPQHF	TGTGCCAGCAGCCGGGACACTTATAGCAATCAGCCCCAGCATTTT
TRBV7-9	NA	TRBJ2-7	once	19	CASSLGRRDNQPPSYEQYF	TGTGCCAGCAGCTTAGGAAGGAGGGACAACCAACCGCCCTCCTACGAGCAGTACTTC
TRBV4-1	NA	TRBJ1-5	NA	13	CASSQDGNQPQHF	TGCGCCAGCAGCCAAGATGGGAACCAGCCCCAGCATTTT
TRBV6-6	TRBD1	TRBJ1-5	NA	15	CASSQTGVSNQPQHF	TGTGCCAGCAGTCAGACAGGGGTTAGTAATCAGCCCCAGCATTTT
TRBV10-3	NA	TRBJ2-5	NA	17	CAISEGSSGTPQETQYF	TGTGCCATCAGTGAGGGGTCGTCGGGGACTCCGCAAGAGACCCAGTACTTC
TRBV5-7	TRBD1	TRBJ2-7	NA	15	CASSSTGGGGYEQYF	TGTGCCAGCAGCTCGACAGGGGGGGGCGGGTACGAGCAGTACTTC
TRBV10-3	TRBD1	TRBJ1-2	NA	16	CAISESVTGGYAGYTF	TGTGCCATCAGTGAGTCTGTGACAGGGGGCTACGCGGGCTACACCTTC
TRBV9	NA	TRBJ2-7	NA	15	CASSASGIGLLEQYF	TGTGCCAGCAGCGCTTCGGGAATCGGCCTCCTCGAGCAGTACTTC
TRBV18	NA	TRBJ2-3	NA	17	CASSPLTSGIITDTQYF	TGTGCCAGCTCACCGTTAACCTCAGGGATCATTACAGATACGCAGTATTTT
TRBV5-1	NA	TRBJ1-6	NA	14	CASSLAVNNSPLHF	TGCGCCAGCAGCTTGGCGGTCAATAATTCACCCCTCCACTTT
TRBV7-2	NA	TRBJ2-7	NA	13	CASSFSPAYEQYF	TGTGCCAGCAGCTTCTCTCCGGCCTACGAGCAGTACTTC
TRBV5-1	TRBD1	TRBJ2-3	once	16	CASNEEGAGHTDTQYF	TGCGCCAGCAACGAAGAGGGGGCAGGGCACACAGATACGCAGTATTTT
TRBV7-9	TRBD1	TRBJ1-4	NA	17	CASSPPEFDRVVLDGFF	TGTGCCAGCAGCCCACCCGAATTTGACAGGGTTGTATTAGACGGATTTTTT
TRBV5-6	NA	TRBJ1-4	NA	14	CASSLGTTNEKLFF	TGTGCCAGCAGCTTGGGCACAACTAATGAAAAACTGTTTTTT